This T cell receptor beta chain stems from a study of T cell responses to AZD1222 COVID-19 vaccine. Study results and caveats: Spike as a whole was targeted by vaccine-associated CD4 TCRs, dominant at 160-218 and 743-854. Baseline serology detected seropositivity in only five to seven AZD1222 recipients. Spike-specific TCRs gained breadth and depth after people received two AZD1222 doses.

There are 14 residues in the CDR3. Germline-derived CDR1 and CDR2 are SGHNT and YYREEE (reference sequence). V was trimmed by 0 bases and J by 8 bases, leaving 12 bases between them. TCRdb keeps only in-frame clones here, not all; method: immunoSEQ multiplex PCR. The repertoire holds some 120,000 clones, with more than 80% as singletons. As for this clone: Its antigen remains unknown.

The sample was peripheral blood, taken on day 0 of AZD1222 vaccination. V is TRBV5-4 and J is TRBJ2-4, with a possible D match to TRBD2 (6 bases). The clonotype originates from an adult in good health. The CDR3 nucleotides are TGTGCCAGCAGCTTGGGAGGAGGGTTACACATTCAGTACTTC. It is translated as CASSLGGGLHIQYF.